The 18 T cell receptor beta chains below were found in one sample sequenced in a study of T cells in Graves' hyperthyroidism and ophthalmopathy (dated by TCRdb to about 2019). The library was generated by multiplex PCR. The sequencing machine was an Illumina HiSeq 2000. Amplification of TCR beta CDR3 regions was carried out from RNA transcripts. The first round of RT-PCR for the TCR CDR3 was performed with the HTBI primer set and the Qiagen OneStep RT-PCR kit. TCRdb handled the public reads itself, with Q25 trimming in fastp and clone calling in MiXCR, and kept productive beta chains. For every CDR3 protein sequence, its rows merge into one entry that carries the most common genes and DNA. For this sample there are 250,000 to 300,000 distinct CDR3 sequences; 10% to 15% appear just once. The top ten clonotypes cover roughly 8.5% of the sample. The sequenced sample was blood. The receptors come from a woman aged 30 to 39 with Graves' hyperthyroidism that later progressed to Graves' ophthalmopathy.

This sequence joins TRBV28 and TRBJ1-4; no definite D call. Per the germline V gene, CDR1 is MDHEN and CDR2 is SYDVKM. CDR3 length: 16 amino acids. The V end was cut by 1 base, the J end by 1 base, with 10 bases between. In nucleotides, the CDR3 is TGTGCCAGCAGTTTATTAAGAGAGGGAACTAATGAAAAACTGTTTTTT. This codes for CASSLLREGTNEKLFF. Supplemented by reference TRBV28 and TRBJ1-4, the full variable domain reads DVKVTQSSRYLVKRTGEKVFLECVQDMDHENMFWYRQDPGLGLRLIYFSYDVKMKEKGDIPEGYSVSREKKERFSLILESASTNQTSMYLCASSLLREGTNEKLFFGSGTQLSVL.

This clonotype came up many times. The chain combines TRBV20-1 with TRBJ2-2, with unresolved D. The germline V gene has CDR1 DFQATT and CDR2 SNEGSKA (reference sequence). The CDR3 extends over 13 amino acids. Trimming left V 4 bases short and J 3 bases short, with 9 bases between. CDR3 residues: CSANGPYTGELFF. The CDR3 region has the DNA TGCAGTGCTAATGGACCGTACACCGGGGAGCTGTTTTTT.

This clonotype was picked up many times. V and J are TRBV30 and TRBJ2-7, with D tentatively TRBD2 (6 bases). The V gene's germline CDR1 is GTSNPN and CDR2 SVGIG (reference sequence). V was pared by 2 bases and J by 2 bases, with 16 bases between. This CDR3 is 15 amino acids long. Written as DNA, the CDR3 is TGTGCCTGGAGTAGACGGGCTAGCGACCCCTACGAGCAGTACTTC. This sequence encodes CAWSRRASDPYEQYF.

In its sample, this clonotype was seen many times. J is TRBJ1-1 and V is TRBV7-3; D possibly corresponds to TRBD1 (5 bases). CDR3 size: 13 residues. V gave up 5 bases and J gave up 4 bases, with 11 bases separating them. Looked up from germline, CDR1 is SGHTA and CDR2 is FQGTGA. The CDR3 DNA reads TGTGCCAGCAGCCTCGGAGGGACCACTGAAGCTTTCTTT. Translating it yields CASSLGGTTEAFF.

This clonotype was detected many times. The V call is TRBV2, the J call TRBJ2-7; no reliable D call. Trimming removed 5 bases from V and 2 bases from J, with 10 bases in between. The CDR3 consists of 13 residues. In germline, CDR1 is SNHLY, CDR2 FYNNEI. The CDR3 region is CASSPTVTYEQYF. In nucleotides, the CDR3 is TGTGCCAGCAGTCCGACCGTAACCTACGAGCAGTACTTC.

This clonotype came up many times. The rearrangement uses TRBV18 and TRBJ2-2; D may be TRBD2 (6 bases). This CDR3 contains 15 residues. CDR1 KGHSH and CDR2 LQKENI come from the germline V gene. V gave up 3 bases and J gave up 4 bases, with 12 bases separating them. The CDR3 DNA reads as TGTGCCAGCTCACCGACGGGAGAATTCACCGGGGAGCTGTTTTTT. This translates into CASSPTGEFTGELFF. Together with reference TRBV18 and TRBJ2-2, the CDR3 gives the full variable domain: NAGVMQNPRHLVRRRGQEARLRCSPMKGHSHVYWYRQLPEEGLKFMVYLQKENIIDESGMPKERFSAEFPKEGPSILRIQQVVRGDSAAYFCASSPTGEFTGELFFGEGSRLTVL.

This clonotype was counted a few times. The chain recombines TRBV5-1 with TRBJ1-6; TRBD1 matches 9 bases. Germline V gene sequence: CDR1 SGHRS, CDR2 YFSETQ. V lost 3 bases, J lost 5 bases, and 12 bases stayed unmatched. The CDR3 consists of 18 residues. DNA for the CDR3: TGCGCCAGCAGCTCAGCCGGACAGGGGATGAGCAATAATTCACCCCTCCACTTT. Translating it yields CASSSAGQGMSNNSPLHF.

This clonotype showed up just a few times. The rearrangement uses TRBV19 and TRBJ2-7; possibly TRBD2 for D (6 bases). Trimming removed 5 bases at V and 5 bases at J, with 34 bases between. The germline V gene encodes CDR1 LNHDA and CDR2 SQIVND (reference sequence). The CDR3 is made up of 20 amino acids. CDR3 loop: CASSPRQGRTTIGAGNEQYF. CDR3 nucleotides: TGTGCCAGTAGTCCCCGGCAGGGTCGGACTACCATTGGGGCGGGGAACGAGCAGTACTTC.

This clonotype was observed many times. The V call is TRBV7-6, the J call TRBJ2-1; TRBD2 aligns across 11 bases. Germline V gene data show CDR1 as SGHVS and CDR2 as FNYEAQ. V shed 2 bases, J shed 0 bases, and the junction held 6 bases outside the gene matches. The CDR3 is made up of 18 amino acids. This CDR3 reads CASSLSLAGGPSYNEQFF. The DNA of the CDR3 is TGTGCCAGCAGCTTATCCCTAGCGGGAGGACCCTCCTACAATGAGCAGTTCTTC.

This clonotype was detected ten times or more. This chain uses TRBV6-2 or TRBV6-3 with TRBJ2-7; weak D call: TRBD2 (5 bases). V was clipped by 6 bases and J by 5 bases, with 11 bases between them. The length of the CDR3 is 12 residues. The germline CDR1 and CDR2 sequences are MNHEY and SVGEGT. The CDR3 DNA reads TGTGCCAGCAGGGTGGTCGGGGACGAGCAGTACTTC. Translating gives CASRVVGDEQYF.

V is TRBV9 and J is TRBJ1-3; a weak D match, TRBD1 (5 bases). V gave up 0 bases and J gave up 0 bases, with 13 bases separating them. The CDR3 sequence is 17 residues long. Looked up from germline, CDR1 is SGDLS and CDR2 is YYNGEE. The CDR3 DNA reads TGTGCCAGCAGCGTAGTAGCAGGGCCGGGCTCTGGAAACACCATATATTTT. Protein sequence: CASSVVAGPGSGNTIYF.

This clonotype was seen at least ten times. CDR3 protein: CASSAGLVGGEQFF. The CDR3 DNA follows: TGTGCCAGCAGTGCCGGACTAGTTGGCGGGGAGCAGTTCTTC. The rearrangement joins TRBV6-1 to TRBJ2-1, with TRBD2 matching 7 bases. The germline gives CDR1 MNHNS, CDR2 SASEGT. The junction had 10 bases not matched to a gene; V was cut back by 4 bases and J by 10 bases. CDR3 length: 14 residues.

This clonotype was picked up many times. This sequence joins TRBV30 and TRBJ1-2, with 8 bases matching TRBD1. The CDR3 spans 15 residues. The germline V gene encodes CDR1 GTSNPN and CDR2 SVGIG (reference sequence). V lost 4 bases, J lost 4 bases, and 11 bases stayed unmatched. CDR3 amino acids: CAWTLGQGGSYGYTF. CDR3 in DNA: TGTGCCTGGACCCTCGGACAGGGAGGGAGCTATGGCTACACCTTC.

This clonotype was seen repeatedly, ten times or more. This sequence joins TRBV6-1 and TRBJ2-7; D remains ambiguous. V lost 7 bases and J lost 4, with 11 bases in between. The CDR3 sequence is 12 residues long. Germline assignment: CDR1 MNHNS and CDR2 SASEGT. Written as DNA, the CDR3 is TGTGCCAGCACCACTACGACTTACGAGCAGTACTTC. Translation gives CASTTTTYEQYF.

The chain combines TRBV4-3 with TRBJ2-7; D not resolved. Germline V gives CDR1 LGHNA, CDR2 YSLEER. The CDR3 is 15 amino acids. Trimming left V 0 bases short and J 4 bases short, with 13 bases between. The CDR3, as DNA: TGCGCCAGCAGCCAAGAACCGACCGCTTTATACGAGCAGTACTTC. This translates into CASSQEPTALYEQYF.

The V call is TRBV19, the J call TRBJ1-5; D gene unclear. Germline CDR1 is LNHDA and CDR2 is SQIVND (reference sequence). Trimming left V 7 bases short and J 0 bases short, with 10 bases between. This CDR3 is 14 amino acids long. Here the CDR3 DNA reads TGTGCCAGTAAGGCGGGGTATAGCAATCAGCCCCAGCATTTT. Protein product: CASKAGYSNQPQHF. Drawing the rest from reference TRBV19 and TRBJ1-5, the complete variable domain is DGGITQSPKYLFRKEGQNVTLSCEQNLNHDAMYWYRQDPGQGLRLIYYSQIVNDFQKGDIAEGYSVSREKKESFPLTVTSAQKNPTAFYLCASKAGYSNQPQHFGDGTRLSIL.

This clonotype was found many times. The CDR3 loop is CASNIVAVFNTGELFF. CDR3 nucleotide sequence: TGTGCCAGCAACATCGTAGCGGTATTTAACACCGGGGAGCTGTTTTTT. The V gene is TRBV6-2 or TRBV6-3, the J gene TRBJ2-2; tentative D call: TRBD2 (6 bases). Trimming stripped 7 bases from V and 2 bases from J, with 17 bases between. The CDR3 runs 16 residues. CDR1 and CDR2 (germline): MNHEY, SVGEGT.

This clonotype turned up a few times. A much larger clone sits a single nucleotide away, making a read error possible. The chain joins TRBV28 to TRBJ2-1, with D hard to call. V lost 7 bases, J lost 8 bases, and 15 bases lay in between. CDR1 MDHEN and CDR2 SYDVKM come from the germline V gene. This CDR3 region has 13 residues. The CDR3 region is CASNPGVAHEQFF. The CDR3 nucleotides are TGTGCCAGCAATCCGGGTGTAGCCCATGAGCAGTTCTTC.